What follows is one T cell receptor beta chain and its context. This entry is derived from a study of cytomegalovirus exposure and HLA in healthy donors. 60 Vbeta and 13 Jbeta primers were used in PCR. Sequencing used immunoSEQ multiplex PCR; TCRdb keeps in-frame clones, though not all of them. The sample includes under 200,000 clones, roughly 88% of them seen just once. Germline values: CDR1 LGHNT, CDR2 FRNRAP. The ends were cut back, 3 bases at V and 8 bases at J, with 5 bases in the middle. The CDR3 spans 11 residues. Sequences were obtained from PBMCs. The receptor's source is a man between 18 and 35 years old in good health and CMV-seropositive. The gene calls are TRBV12-5 and TRBJ2-1; the D is unclear. The CDR3 nucleotides read TGTGCTAGTGGTTTCTTCTATGAGCAGTTCTTC. It encodes CASGFFYEQFF.